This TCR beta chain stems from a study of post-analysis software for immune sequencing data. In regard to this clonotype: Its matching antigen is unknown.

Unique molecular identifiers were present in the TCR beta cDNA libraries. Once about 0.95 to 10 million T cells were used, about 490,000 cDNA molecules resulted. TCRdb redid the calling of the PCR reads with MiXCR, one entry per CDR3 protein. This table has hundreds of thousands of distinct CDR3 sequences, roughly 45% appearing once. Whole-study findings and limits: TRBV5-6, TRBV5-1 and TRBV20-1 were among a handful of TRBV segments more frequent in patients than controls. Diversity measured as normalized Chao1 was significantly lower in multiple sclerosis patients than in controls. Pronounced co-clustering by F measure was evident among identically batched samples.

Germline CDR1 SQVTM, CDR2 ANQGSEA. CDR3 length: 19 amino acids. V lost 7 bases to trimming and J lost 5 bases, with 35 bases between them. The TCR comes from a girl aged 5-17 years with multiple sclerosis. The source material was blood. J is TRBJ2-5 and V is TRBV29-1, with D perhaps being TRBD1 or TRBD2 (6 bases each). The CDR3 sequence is CSALTGRSVPGNRGETQYF. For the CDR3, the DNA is TGCAGCGCCCTGACAGGTCGCTCTGTACCGGGCAACCGGGGGGAGACCCAGTACTTC.